The rows below give T cell receptor beta chains drawn from one sample of a study of blood T cell repertoires in COVID-19. Using immunoSEQ multiplex PCR, the repertoire was profiled, and TCRdb retains in-frame clones only, with some absent. The sample consists of around 100,000 clones, 85% of them appearing once. The material sequenced was peripheral blood. These TCRs come from a human donor in a cohort sampled during active COVID-19. Both conserved end residues are part of each CDR3. A D gene is named only where the DNA matches it firmly. A row's size may be missing; if present it is once, few, many or a size class.

.	TRBV5-1	.	TRBJ1-2	TGCGCCAGCAGCTTGGTAGGGGTCTATGGCTACACCTTC	CASSLVGVYGYTF
once	TRBV4-3	.	TRBJ1-2	TGCGCCAGCAGCCAAGACACAGGGCTCGATGGCTACACCTTC	CASSQDTGLDGYTF
.	TRBV6-2/TRBV6-3	.	TRBJ2-7	TGTGCCAGCACCCCTGTCCCGGGGGTCTCCTACGAGCAGTACTTC	CASTPVPGVSYEQYF
once	TRBV19	.	TRBJ2-1	TGTGCCAGTATAGTAAGCTCCTACAATGAGCAGTTCTTC	CASIVSSYNEQFF
.	TRBV7-9	TRBD1	TRBJ2-7	TGTGCCAGCAGCCAGGGGGTAGCCTACGAGCAGTACTTC	CASSQGVAYEQYF
.	TRBV21-1	.	TRBJ1-1	TGTGCCACCTTTTGGGGACAAGAGAACACTGAAGCTTTCTTT	CATFWGQENTEAFF
.	TRBV6-5	TRBD1	TRBJ2-2	TGTGCCAGCAGTTACTCAGGGGGCTTGAGCACCGGGGAGCTGTTTTTT	CASSYSGGLSTGELFF
.	TRBV7-8	TRBD2	TRBJ2-7	TGTGCCAGCAGCCCCGGGGGGGGGCCCAGCTCCTACGAGCAGTACTTC	CASSPGGGPSSYEQYF
.	TRBV24-1	TRBD1	TRBJ1-1	TGTGCCACCAGTGTTGGGACAGGGGAACGATCTGAAGCTTTCTTT	CATSVGTGERSEAFF
.	TRBV30	TRBD1	TRBJ1-6	TGTGCCTGGAGTGTAAGAGGGACAGGGATAGGGAGGTCACCCCTCCACTTT	CAWSVRGTGIGRSPLHF
.	TRBV9	.	TRBJ1-1	TGTGCCAGCAGCCCTCCGGAGGGCCTTGAAGCTTTCTTT	CASSPPEGLEAFF
.	TRBV29-1	.	TRBJ2-7	TGCAGCGTCGACTCAGGGACCCCAGCGGGCTACGAGCAGTACTTC	CSVDSGTPAGYEQYF
.	TRBV7-3	TRBD1	TRBJ1-2	TGTGCCAGCAGCTTAGGGACAGGGGGCTCCATCGGCGGCTACACCTTC	CASSLGTGGSIGGYTF
.	TRBV6-1	TRBD2	TRBJ2-1	TGTGCCAGCAGTGAAGGGGGACTAGCGGGGAACAATGAGCAGTTCTTC	CASSEGGLAGNNEQFF
.	TRBV7-8	.	TRBJ1-1	TGTGCCAGCAGCCCCAGAATAAACACTGAAGCTTTCTTT	CASSPRINTEAFF
.	TRBV15	TRBD1	TRBJ2-5	TGTGCCACCAGCAGAGGCATACAGGGGTACCAAGAGACCCAGTACTTC	CATSRGIQGYQETQYF
once	TRBV5-1	TRBD1	TRBJ1-1	TGCGCCAGCAGCTTGGAACCGGGACAGGGGAGGATGAACACTGAAGCTTTCTTT	CASSLEPGQGRMNTEAFF
.	TRBV19	TRBD2	TRBJ2-1	TGTGCCAGTAGTCCTTTTGGTAGCGGGACATACAATGAGCAGTTCTTC	CASSPFGSGTYNEQFF
.	TRBV6-6	.	TRBJ2-7	TGTGCCAGCAGTCTCACAAACCGGGACACCTCCTACGAGCAGTACTTC	CASSLTNRDTSYEQYF
.	TRBV13	TRBD1	TRBJ1-1	TGTGCCAGCAGCGTTAGGGACAGAATGAACACTGAAGCTTTCTTT	CASSVRDRMNTEAFF
.	TRBV10-3	TRBD1	TRBJ1-1	TGTGCCATCAGTGACGTGACAGGGGTTGCCACTGAAGCTTTCTTT	CAISDVTGVATEAFF
.	TRBV6-1	.	TRBJ1-5	TGTGCCAGCAGTGAATCCAGGTATAGCAATCAGCCCCAGCATTTT	CASSESRYSNQPQHF
once	TRBV10-3	.	TRBJ2-7	TGTGCCATCAGTGACAGGGGGAGGATCAACTACGAGCAGTACTTC	CAISDRGRINYEQYF
few	TRBV7-7	TRBD1	TRBJ2-3	TGTGCCAGCAGCCCAGGACAGGCCTCAGATACGCAGTATTTT	CASSPGQASDTQYF
.	TRBV3-1/TRBV3-2	TRBD1	TRBJ1-2	TGTGCCAGCAGCACAGGGGTGGGTGGCTACACCTTC	CASSTGVGGYTF
once	TRBV5-1	TRBD2	TRBJ2-1	TGCGCCAGCAGCTTGGTACTAGCGGGGTTTCCCTCCTACAATGAGCAGTTCTTC	CASSLVLAGFPSYNEQFF
.	TRBV28	.	TRBJ1-5	TGTGCCAGCATTGGGGGCTCAGTTTATCAGCCCCAGCATTTT	CASIGGSVYQPQHF
.	TRBV7-9	.	TRBJ2-3	TGTGCCACGACTAGTGGGGTGACAGATACGCAGTATTTT	CATTSGVTDTQYF
.	TRBV3-1/TRBV3-2	.	TRBJ2-2	TGTGCCAGCAGCCAAGTGAAAGCGTCTAACACCGGGGAGCTGTTTTTT	CASSQVKASNTGELFF
.	TRBV4-3	TRBD2	TRBJ2-3	TGCGCCAGCAGCCAACCGGCCCGGGGGGTTGGAGATACGCAGTATTTT	CASSQPARGVGDTQYF
.	TRBV5-5	.	TRBJ1-5	TGTGCCAGCAGCGCTTCCTCTCGGGGCAATCAGCCCCAGCATTTT	CASSASSRGNQPQHF
.	TRBV14	TRBD2	TRBJ2-5	TGTGCCAGCAGCCAAGCTCTAGCGGGGGAACAAGAGACCCAGTACTTC	CASSQALAGEQETQYF
.	TRBV12-3/TRBV12-4	.	TRBJ1-4	TGTGCCAGTACTGACAGCAATAATGAAAAACTGTTTTTT	CASTDSNNEKLFF
.	TRBV6-5	.	TRBJ2-7	TGTGCCAGCACCGAGACGCGGTACGAGCAGTACTTC	CASTETRYEQYF
.	TRBV6-7	.	TRBJ1-2	TGTGCCAGCACCAGAGAGGGACTGTGCTTC	CASTREGLCF
.	TRBV6-6	.	TRBJ2-7	TGTGCCACCTTGCCCCGGAGCTCCTACGAGCAGTACTTC	CATLPRSSYEQYF
.	TRBV11-2	TRBD2	TRBJ2-7	TGTGCCAGCAGCGCAATGAGCGGGGAAACCTACGAGCAGTACTTC	CASSAMSGETYEQYF